The rows below give T cell receptor beta chains drawn from one sample of a study of blood T cell repertoires in COVID-19. Profiling relied on immunoSEQ multiplex PCR, and the TCRdb table lists in-frame clones only, not all of them. The table records 120,000 to 150,000 clones, 85% to 90% of them present only once. The source material was peripheral blood. The receptor set was obtained from a woman aged 55-69 years with active COVID-19. Each CDR3 is given with its conserved first and last residue. The D gene is left open where the match is weak. Size tells how often a clone was seen (once, few, many) or the class of an expanded clone, and some rows leave it out.

j_gene | d_gene | len | abundance | v_gene | CDR3nt | CDR3aa
TRBJ2-7 | NA | 13 | NA | TRBV20-1 | TGCAGTGCTAGTTCTAACGAGGCCTACGAGCAGTACTTC | CSASSNEAYEQYF
TRBJ1-1 | NA | 13 | NA | TRBV27 | TGTGCCAGCAGCCATGCGGGGGGGACTGAAGCTTTCTTT | CASSHAGGTEAFF
TRBJ2-3 | NA | 17 | once | TRBV28 | TGTGCCAGCAGTTCCCATCTGGCGGTCTCTGGCACAGATACGCAGTATTTT | CASSSHLAVSGTDTQYF
TRBJ2-1 | TRBD2 | 18 | NA | TRBV20-1 | TGCAGTGCTAGTCCCCTAGCGGGAGGCCTTAGCTCCTACAATGAGCAGTTCTTC | CSASPLAGGLSSYNEQFF
TRBJ2-7 | NA | 15 | once | TRBV4-2 | TGTGCCAGCAGCCAAGATGTCACCTACTCCTACGAGCAGTACTTC | CASSQDVTYSYEQYF
TRBJ2-1 | NA | 13 | NA | TRBV11-2 | TGTGCCAGCAGCTTAGGAGAGGCCCTCGAGCAGTTCTTC | CASSLGEALEQFF
TRBJ2-3 | TRBD2 | 14 | NA | TRBV27 | TGTGCCAGCAAAGTCAGCGGGGACACAGATACGCAGTATTTT | CASKVSGDTDTQYF
TRBJ2-6 | TRBD1 | 15 | NA | TRBV28 | TGTGCCAGCAGGACAGGGGCCACTGGGGCCAACGTCCTGACTTTC | CASRTGATGANVLTF
TRBJ2-7 | TRBD2 | 14 | NA | TRBV7-2 | TGTGCCAGCAGCCCCCATGCGGGAGGCTACGAGCAGTACTTC | CASSPHAGGYEQYF
TRBJ2-2 | TRBD1 | 15 | medium-sized | TRBV19 | TGTGCCAGTAGTATGGGACAGGGGGCCACCGGGGAGCTGTTTTTT | CASSMGQGATGELFF
TRBJ1-5 | TRBD1 | 14 | once | TRBV28 | TGTGCCAGCAGTTTGGGACAGGGGGGACAGCCCCAGCATTTT | CASSLGQGGQPQHF
TRBJ1-2 | TRBD1 | 15 | NA | TRBV7-6 | TGTGCCAGCAGCCCCAGACAGGGAGGAACCTATGGCTACACCTTC | CASSPRQGGTYGYTF
TRBJ2-5 | TRBD1 | 15 | NA | TRBV28 | TGTGCCAGCAGTCCCCGGACAGGGGAGACGGAGACCCAGTACTTC | CASSPRTGETETQYF
TRBJ1-2 | NA | 15 | NA | TRBV13 | TGTGCCAGCAGCTTAGGAGAGGGAGGAGTCTATGGCTACACCTTC | CASSLGEGGVYGYTF
TRBJ2-1 | TRBD2 | 15 | NA | TRBV29-1 | TGCAGCGTTACTACCCTAGCGGGAGTCTACAATGAGCAGTTCTTC | CSVTTLAGVYNEQFF
TRBJ2-7 | NA | 14 | NA | TRBV28 | TGTGCCAGCAGAAAAACAGGGGGGGCCTACGAGCAGTACTTC | CASRKTGGAYEQYF
TRBJ2-5 | NA | 13 | NA | TRBV19 | TGTGCCAGATCTATGTTATTCCAAGAGACCCAGTACTTC | CARSMLFQETQYF
TRBJ2-3 | NA | 12 | NA | TRBV7-3 | TGTGCCAGCAGCTCTTACACGTCTACGCAGTATTTT | CASSSYTSTQYF
TRBJ2-5 | TRBD1 | 15 | few | TRBV5-4 | TGTGCCAGCAGCTTGTCCGGGACAGGGTCAGAGACCCAGTACTTC | CASSLSGTGSETQYF
TRBJ2-5 | TRBD2 | 13 | few | TRBV30 | TGTGCCTGGAGTATCGGGGGGGGAGAGACCCAGTACTTC | CAWSIGGGETQYF
TRBJ2-1 | NA | 11 | once | TRBV20-1 | TGCAGTCGAGATGGGCCCAATGAGCAGTTCTTC | CSRDGPNEQFF
TRBJ2-1 | TRBD1 | 16 | medium-sized | TRBV18 | TGTGCCAGCTCGCCCACAGGGGGTGTAGCCTACAATGAGCAGTTCTTC | CASSPTGGVAYNEQFF
TRBJ2-7 | NA | 15 | NA | TRBV9 | TGTGCCAGCAGCCCAGGGGGGCACATCGGGCTCGAGCAGTACTTC | CASSPGGHIGLEQYF
TRBJ1-4 | NA | 16 | NA | TRBV9 | TGTGCCAGCAGCGCCAACCCACAGTCAACTAATGAAAAACTGTTTTTT | CASSANPQSTNEKLFF
TRBJ2-1 | TRBD2 | 16 | NA | TRBV7-9 | TGTGCCAGCAGCCCCCGGGCTAGCGGGAGCGGTAATGAGCAGTTCTTC | CASSPRASGSGNEQFF
TRBJ2-5 | NA | 12 | NA | TRBV2 | TGTGCCAGCCAACAGGGCCAAGAGACCCAGTACTTC | CASQQGQETQYF
TRBJ2-3 | NA | 14 | NA | TRBV5-1 | TGCGCCAGCAGCTTGGCCCTAGCATCAGTCGCGCAGTATTTT | CASSLALASVAQYF
TRBJ2-1 | NA | 10 | NA | TRBV7-9 | TGTGCCAGCAGCCCGGGTGAGCAGTTCTTC | CASSPGEQFF
TRBJ1-1 | TRBD1 | 13 | NA | TRBV27 | TGTGCCAGCAAGCCCGACAGGGACACTGAAGCTTTCTTT | CASKPDRDTEAFF
TRBJ2-2 | NA | 14 | NA | TRBV28 | TGTGCCAGCAGGGGAGGTTTGAACACCGGGGAGCTGTTTTTT | CASRGGLNTGELFF
TRBJ1-1 | NA | 11 | NA | TRBV9 | TGTGCCAGCAGCTCAGATGTTGAAGCTTTCTTT | CASSSDVEAFF
TRBJ2-2 | NA | 18 | NA | TRBV7-9 | TGTGCCAGCAGCTTAGCGCGAGGTCTAGTCTGGGACACCGGGGAGCTGTTTTTT | CASSLARGLVWDTGELFF
TRBJ1-2 | NA | 12 | NA | TRBV5-6 | TGTGCCAGCAGTGACAGGAGTAATGGCTACACCTTC | CASSDRSNGYTF
TRBJ1-4 | TRBD1 | 14 | NA | TRBV5-1 | TGCGCCAGCAGCTCGACAGGGACCGGTGAAAAACTGTTTTTT | CASSSTGTGEKLFF
TRBJ2-2 | NA | 15 | NA | TRBV6-1 | TGTGCCAGCAGTGAAGGTATAGCGACTACCGGGGAGCTGTTTTTT | CASSEGIATTGELFF
TRBJ1-4 | TRBD1 | 14 | NA | TRBV7-9 | TGTGCCAGCAGCTTCGGGACAGGGCGTGAAAAACTGTTTTTT | CASSFGTGREKLFF
TRBJ2-1 | NA | 14 | NA | TRBV11-3 | TGTGCCAGCAGCTTAGGTGGGGGGAACAATGAGCAGTTCTTC | CASSLGGGNNEQFF
TRBJ2-7 | NA | 16 | NA | TRBV15 | TGTGCCACCAGCCCCCGGGACACCCGACTTACCTACGAGCAGTACTTC | CATSPRDTRLTYEQYF
TRBJ2-3 | TRBD2 | 15 | NA | TRBV7-6 | TGTGCCAGCAGCCGGTTAGCGGGAGTCATGGATACGCAGTATTTT | CASSRLAGVMDTQYF
TRBJ1-6 | TRBD1 | 16 | NA | TRBV6-1 | TGTGCCAGCAGTGATCCGGGGACAGGGTATAATTCACCCCTCCACTTT | CASSDPGTGYNSPLHF
TRBJ2-7 | TRBD1 | 14 | NA | TRBV6-5 | TGTGCCAGCAGTCCGGACAGGAGGAGGTACGAGCAGTACTTC | CASSPDRRRYEQYF
TRBJ2-7 | NA | 13 | NA | TRBV2 | TGTGCCAGCAGTCTAGCAGAACCCTACGAGCAGTACTTC | CASSLAEPYEQYF
TRBJ2-5 | NA | 14 | NA | TRBV27 | TGTGCCAGCAGTTTAATAGGGGCCCAAGAGACCCAGTACTTC | CASSLIGAQETQYF
TRBJ1-4 | NA | 16 | NA | TRBV5-5 | TGTGCCAGCAGCTTTGTACAGAACCGGGGGGATGGAAAACTGTTTTTT | CASSFVQNRGDGKLFF
TRBJ2-3 | TRBD2 | 16 | NA | TRBV27 | TGTGCCAGCAGCCTTTTGATGACTAGCGGGAGAGATACGCAGTATTTT | CASSLLMTSGRDTQYF
TRBJ2-3 | NA | 19 | NA | TRBV27 | TGTGCCAGCAGGGAAGCTTCCGGGCCCACTGCCGGGGGTACAGATACGCAGTATTTT | CASREASGPTAGGTDTQYF
TRBJ1-2 | TRBD1 | 14 | once | TRBV7-9 | TGTGCCAGCAGCGTGGGACAGGGGGGCTATGGCTACACCTTC | CASSVGQGGYGYTF
TRBJ2-7 | TRBD2 | 15 | NA | TRBV30 | TGTGCCTGGAGCGGGAGGACTAGGGGATCCTACGAGCAGTACTTC | CAWSGRTRGSYEQYF
TRBJ2-1 | TRBD2 | 17 | NA | TRBV12-5 | TGTGCTAGTGGTCCTGGTACTTCGACGGGAGGGCGGGATGAGCAGTTCTTC | CASGPGTSTGGRDEQFF
TRBJ1-2 | NA | 12 | many | TRBV2 | TGTGCCAGCAGAGTCAGACTCTATGGCTACACCTTC | CASRVRLYGYTF
TRBJ2-5 | NA | 14 | NA | TRBV19 | TGTGCCAGTAAGGCACAGGGTGGATCGGAGACCCAGTACTTC | CASKAQGGSETQYF
TRBJ1-2 | NA | 16 | NA | TRBV6-7 | TGTGCCAGCAGTTACGGTTGCGGTAAAAAGAACTATGGCTACACCTTC | CASSYGCGKKNYGYTF
TRBJ2-6 | TRBD2 | 16 | NA | TRBV28 | TGTGCCAGCACCGTAGCGGGGCCTTCTGGGGCCAACGTCCTGACTTTC | CASTVAGPSGANVLTF
TRBJ2-6 | NA | 14 | NA | TRBV19 | TGTGCCAGCGAGCGGTACTCTGGGGCCAACGTCCTGACTTTC | CASERYSGANVLTF